One and the same sample provided the 2 T cell receptor beta chains below, sequenced in a study of graft-versus-host responses after intestinal transplantation. Intraepithelial plus lamina propria lymphocytes were released by processing graft tissue. The data were produced by immunoSEQ multiplex PCR, yet TCRdb's version contains in-frame clones alone and is incomplete. The table shows over 15,000 clones, with 74% occurring only once. The specimen comprised ileum tissue, sampled 14 days after transplant. The receptors were gathered from a human patient who received an intestinal transplant, so some T cells may come from the graft donor.

This clone was counted only a few times. The V call is TRBV19, the J call TRBJ1-1, with 9 bases identical to TRBD1. In germline, CDR1 is LNHDA, CDR2 SQIVND (reference sequence). This CDR3 spans 15 amino acids. The CDR3 region is CGSGTGFGMNTEAFF. CDR3 coding DNA: TGTGGCTCCGGGACAGGGTTTGGGATGAACACTGAAGCTTTCTTT.

This rearrangement joins TRBV10-1 to TRBJ2-2; D not certain. Deletions cut 3 bases from V and 1 base from J, with 6 bases between. This CDR3 is 14 amino acids long. Germline lookup yields CDR1 WNHNN and CDR2 SYGVQD (reference sequence). The CDR3 sequence is CASSDSRNTGELFF. The DNA for the CDR3 is TGCGCCAGCAGTGATTCTAGGAACACCGGGGAGCTGTTTTTT.